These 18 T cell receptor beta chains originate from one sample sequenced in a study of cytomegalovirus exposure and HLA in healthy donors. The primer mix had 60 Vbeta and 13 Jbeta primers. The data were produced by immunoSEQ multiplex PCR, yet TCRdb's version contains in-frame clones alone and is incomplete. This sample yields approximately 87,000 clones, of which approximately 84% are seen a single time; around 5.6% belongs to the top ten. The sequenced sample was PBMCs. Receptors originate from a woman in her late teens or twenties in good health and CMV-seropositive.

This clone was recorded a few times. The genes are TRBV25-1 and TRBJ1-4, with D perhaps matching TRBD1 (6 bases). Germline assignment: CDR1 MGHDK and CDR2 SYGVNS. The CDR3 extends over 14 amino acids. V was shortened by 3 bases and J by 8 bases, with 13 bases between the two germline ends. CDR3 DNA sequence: TGTGCCAGCAGTGACTACAGGGTAGGGGAAAAACTGTTTTTT. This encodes CASSDYRVGEKLFF.

The CDR3 sequence is CASSWGDEQFF. DNA of the CDR3: TGTGCCAGCAGCTGGGGCGATGAGCAGTTCTTC. This chain connects TRBV7-9 to TRBJ2-1; possibly TRBD1 for D (5 bases). The ends were cut back, 4 bases at V and 8 bases at J, with 6 bases in the middle. The CDR3 length is 11 residues. From germline, CDR1 is SEHNR and CDR2 FQNEAQ (reference sequence).

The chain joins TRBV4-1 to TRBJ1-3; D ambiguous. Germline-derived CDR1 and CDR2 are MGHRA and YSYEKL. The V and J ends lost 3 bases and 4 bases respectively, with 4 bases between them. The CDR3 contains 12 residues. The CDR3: CASSQLGNTIYF. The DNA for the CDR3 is TGCGCCAGCAGCCAGCTAGGAAACACCATATATTTT.

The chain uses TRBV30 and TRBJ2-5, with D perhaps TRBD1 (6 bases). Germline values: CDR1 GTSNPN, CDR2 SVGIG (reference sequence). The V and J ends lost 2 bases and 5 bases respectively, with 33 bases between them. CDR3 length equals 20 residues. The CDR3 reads CAWSRMAAGDIVVSWETQYF. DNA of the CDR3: TGTGCCTGGAGTAGAATGGCGGCAGGGGACATCGTGGTATCGTGGGAGACCCAGTACTTC.

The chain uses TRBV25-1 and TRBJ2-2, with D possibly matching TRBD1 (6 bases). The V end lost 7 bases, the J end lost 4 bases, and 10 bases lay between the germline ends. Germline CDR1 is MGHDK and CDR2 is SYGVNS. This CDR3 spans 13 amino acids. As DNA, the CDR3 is TGTGCCAGCATGGGACATCTCACCGGGGAGCTGTTTTTT. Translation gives CASMGHLTGELFF.

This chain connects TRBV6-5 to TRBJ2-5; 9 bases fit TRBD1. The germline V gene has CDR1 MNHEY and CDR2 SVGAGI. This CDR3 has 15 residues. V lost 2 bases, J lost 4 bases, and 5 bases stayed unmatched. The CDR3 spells CASSYDRGSVETQYF. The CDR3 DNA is TGTGCCAGCAGTTACGACAGGGGGTCAGTAGAGACCCAGTACTTC.

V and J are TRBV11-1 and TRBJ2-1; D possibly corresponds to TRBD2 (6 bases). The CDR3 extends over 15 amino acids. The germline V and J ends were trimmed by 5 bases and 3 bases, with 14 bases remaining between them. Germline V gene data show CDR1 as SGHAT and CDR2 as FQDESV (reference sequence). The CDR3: CASSPNYGGYNEQFF. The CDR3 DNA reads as TGTGCCAGCAGCCCAAACTACGGGGGCTACAATGAGCAGTTCTTC.

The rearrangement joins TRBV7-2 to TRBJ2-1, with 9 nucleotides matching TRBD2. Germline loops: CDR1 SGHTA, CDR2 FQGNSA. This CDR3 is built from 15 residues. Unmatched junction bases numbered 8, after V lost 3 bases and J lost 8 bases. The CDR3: CASSFYSGGLDEQFF. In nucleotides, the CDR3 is TGTGCCAGCAGCTTCTATAGCGGGGGCCTTGATGAGCAGTTCTTC. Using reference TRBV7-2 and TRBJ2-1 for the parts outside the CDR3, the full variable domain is GAGVSQSPSNKVTEKGKDVELRCDPISGHTALYWYRQSLGQGLEFLIYFQGNSAPDKSGLPSDRFSAERTGGSVSTLTIQRTQQEDSAVYLCASSFYSGGLDEQFFGPGTRLTVL.

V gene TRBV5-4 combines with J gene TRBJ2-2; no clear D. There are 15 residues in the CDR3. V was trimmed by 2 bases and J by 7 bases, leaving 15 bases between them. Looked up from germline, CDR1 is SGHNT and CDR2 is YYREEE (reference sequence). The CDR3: CASSFQAPSFGELFF. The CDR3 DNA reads TGTGCCAGCAGCTTTCAGGCTCCGTCGTTCGGGGAGCTGTTTTTT.

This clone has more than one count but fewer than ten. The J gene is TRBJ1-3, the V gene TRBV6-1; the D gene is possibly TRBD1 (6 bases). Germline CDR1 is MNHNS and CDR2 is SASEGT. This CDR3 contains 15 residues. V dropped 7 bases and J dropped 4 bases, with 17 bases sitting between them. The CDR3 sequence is CASTTTGSVGNTIYF. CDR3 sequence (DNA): TGTGCCAGCACCACGACAGGATCTGTCGGAAACACCATATATTTT.

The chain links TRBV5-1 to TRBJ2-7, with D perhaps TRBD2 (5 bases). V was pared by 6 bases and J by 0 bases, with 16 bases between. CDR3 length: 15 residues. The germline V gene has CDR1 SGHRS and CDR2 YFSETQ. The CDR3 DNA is TGCGCCAGCACCATTTTACCGGGGAGCTCCTACGAGCAGTACTTC. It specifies CASTILPGSSYEQYF.

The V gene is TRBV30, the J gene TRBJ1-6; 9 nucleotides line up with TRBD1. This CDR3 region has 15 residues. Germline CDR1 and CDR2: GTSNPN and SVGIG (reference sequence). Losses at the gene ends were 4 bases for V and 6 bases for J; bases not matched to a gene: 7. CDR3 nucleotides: TGTGCCTGGATAGGGACAGGGTTGAGTAATTCACCCCTCCACTTT. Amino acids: CAWIGTGLSNSPLHF.

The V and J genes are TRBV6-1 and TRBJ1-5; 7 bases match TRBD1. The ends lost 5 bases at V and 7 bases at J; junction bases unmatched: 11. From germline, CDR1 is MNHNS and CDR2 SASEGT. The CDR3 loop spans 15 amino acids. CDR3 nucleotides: TGTGCCAGCAGTCCAGACCTTACACAGGGGCAGCCCCAGCATTTT. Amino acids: CASSPDLTQGQPQHF.

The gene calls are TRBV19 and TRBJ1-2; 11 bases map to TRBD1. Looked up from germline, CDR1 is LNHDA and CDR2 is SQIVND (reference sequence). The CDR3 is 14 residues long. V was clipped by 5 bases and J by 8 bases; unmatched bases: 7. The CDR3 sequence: CASSPPGTGGGYTF. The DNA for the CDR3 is TGTGCCAGTAGTCCTCCGGGGACAGGGGGAGGCTACACCTTC. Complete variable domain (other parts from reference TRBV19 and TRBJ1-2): DGGITQSPKYLFRKEGQNVTLSCEQNLNHDAMYWYRQDPGQGLRLIYYSQIVNDFQKGDIAEGYSVSREKKESFPLTVTSAQKNPTAFYLCASSPPGTGGGYTFGSGTRLTVV.

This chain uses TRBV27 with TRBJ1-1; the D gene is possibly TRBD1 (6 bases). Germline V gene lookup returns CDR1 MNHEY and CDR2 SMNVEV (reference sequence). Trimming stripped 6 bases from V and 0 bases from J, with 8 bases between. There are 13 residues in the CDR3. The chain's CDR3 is CASRDSMNTEAFF. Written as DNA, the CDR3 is TGTGCCAGCAGGGACAGCATGAACACTGAAGCTTTCTTT.

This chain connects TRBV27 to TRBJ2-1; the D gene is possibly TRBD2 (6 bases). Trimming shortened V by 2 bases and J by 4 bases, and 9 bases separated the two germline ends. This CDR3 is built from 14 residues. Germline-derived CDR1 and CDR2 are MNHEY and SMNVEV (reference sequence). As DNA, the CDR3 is TGTGCCAGCAGTTTAATTGGAGGGTACAATGAGCAGTTCTTC. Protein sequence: CASSLIGGYNEQFF.

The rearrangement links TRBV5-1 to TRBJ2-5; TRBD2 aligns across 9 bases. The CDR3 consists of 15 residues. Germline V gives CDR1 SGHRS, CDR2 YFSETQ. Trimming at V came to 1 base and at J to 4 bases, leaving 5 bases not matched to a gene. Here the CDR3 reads CASSLPGTSSETQYF. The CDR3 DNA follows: TGCGCCAGCAGCTTGCCGGGGACTAGCTCAGAGACCCAGTACTTC.

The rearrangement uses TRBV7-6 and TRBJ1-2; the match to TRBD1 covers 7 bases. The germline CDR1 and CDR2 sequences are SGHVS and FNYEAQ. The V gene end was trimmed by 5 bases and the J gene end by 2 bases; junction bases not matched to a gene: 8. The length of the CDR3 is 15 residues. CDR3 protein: CASSPVGTENYGYTF. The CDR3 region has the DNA TGTGCCAGCAGCCCCGTCGGGACAGAGAACTATGGCTACACCTTC.